Each of the 30 T cell receptor beta chains below was sequenced from the same sample in a study of metastatic and nonmetastatic thyroid tumors. TCRdb re-called clones from the PCR reads using MiXCR. The table lists some 41,000 clones, approximately 12% of them singletons, with roughly 9.5% in the top ten. Patients had received no treatment of any kind before thyroid surgery. The source material was blood. The receptor set was obtained from a female donor with papillary thyroid cancer or a benign thyroid nodule (not recorded which). Some clones in this sample may be carry-over from other donors' samples.

The genes are TRBV6-1 and TRBJ2-2, with TRBD1 matching over 10 bases. This CDR3 has 15 residues. Germline V CDR1 and CDR2: MNHNS, SASEGT. V shed 5 bases and J 3 bases; nucleotides not matched to a gene: 3. The DNA for the CDR3 is TGTGCCAGCAGTTCCGGGACAGGGGACACCGGGGAGCTGTTTTTT. Translated: CASSSGTGDTGELFF.

This clone was found many times. The chain carries TRBV5-1 and TRBJ2-3, with unresolved D. Per the germline V gene, CDR1 is SGHRS and CDR2 is YFSETQ. The CDR3 totals 13 residues. Trimming pared 0 bases from V and 3 bases from J, leaving 5 bases between. CDR3 sequence reads: CASSLGWTDTQYF. In nucleotides, the CDR3 is TGCGCCAGCAGCTTGGGGTGGACAGATACGCAGTATTTT.

CDR3 DNA sequence: TGCGCCAGCCGGACTAGCTCGAACACCGGGGAGCTGTTTTTT. This sequence encodes CASRTSSNTGELFF. The V gene is TRBV10-2, the J gene TRBJ2-2, with 8 bases aligning to TRBD2. CDR1 and CDR2 from the germline V gene are WSHSY and SAAADI. The CDR3 loop spans 14 amino acids. Trimming at V came to 8 bases and at J to 0 bases, leaving 2 bases not matched to a gene.

This clone was recorded at least ten times. The chain employs TRBV19 and TRBJ2-1; 8 bases map to TRBD2. Trimming cost V 3 bases and J 5 bases; bases outside gene matches: 9. CDR1 and CDR2 from the germline V gene are LNHDA and SQIVND (reference sequence). This CDR3 is built from 16 residues. The CDR3 sequence is CASSIMLGTRDNEQFF. The CDR3 DNA reads as TGTGCCAGTAGTATTATGCTCGGGACTAGGGACAATGAGCAGTTCTTC.

At least ten counts were recorded for this clone. This chain links TRBV29-1 with TRBJ2-1; no definite D call. In germline, CDR1 is SQVTM, CDR2 ANQGSEA. This CDR3 is 16 amino acids long. V was trimmed by 3 bases and J by 4 bases, leaving 19 bases between them. The CDR3 nucleotides are TGCAGCGTTGATAGTGGAACCCCAAAAAGATACAATGAGCAGTTCTTC. Encoded protein: CSVDSGTPKRYNEQFF.

The chain links TRBV9 to TRBJ2-3, with D hard to call. Germline CDR1 SGDLS, CDR2 YYNGEE. This CDR3 is 15 amino acids long. V lost 0 bases and J 1 base, leaving 9 bases between the germline ends. The CDR3 nucleotides are TGTGCCAGCAGCGTAGGCACTTCAGGCACAGATACGCAGTATTTT. It yields the protein CASSVGTSGTDTQYF. Full variable domain (rest looked up from reference TRBV9 and TRBJ2-3): DSGVTQTPKHLITATGQRVTLRCSPRSGDLSVYWYQQSLDQGLQFLIQYYNGEERAKGNILERFSAQQFPDLHSELNLSSLELGDSALYFCASSVGTSGTDTQYFGPGTRLTVL.

This clone turned up a few times. The rearrangement uses TRBV5-4 and TRBJ2-1, with 9 positions matching TRBD2. The germline V gene encodes CDR1 SGHNT and CDR2 YYREEE (reference sequence). V trimming: 2 bases; J trimming: 11 bases; junction bases outside the gene matches: 17. The CDR3 length is 17 residues. CDR3 in amino acids: CASSLRAGGPNSIKQFF. The CDR3 DNA sequence: TGTGCCAGCAGCTTAAGAGCGGGAGGCCCTAATTCGATTAAGCAGTTCTTC.

This clone was seen at least ten times. The chain employs TRBV28 and TRBJ2-3; D gene uncertain. The germline V gene has CDR1 MDHEN and CDR2 SYDVKM. V was trimmed by 5 bases and J by 0 bases, leaving 6 bases between them. This CDR3 has 13 amino acids. The CDR3 spells CASSPPSTDTQYF. The DNA for the CDR3 is TGTGCCAGCAGTCCCCCTAGCACAGATACGCAGTATTTT.

This clone was detected only a few times. A much bigger clone sits one base away, suggesting this may be a read error. At the DNA level, this CDR3 is encoded by other sequences in the same sample as well. The chain employs TRBV7-9 and TRBJ2-5; TRBD2 aligns across 7 bases. The junction had 13 bases not matched to a gene; V was cut back by 9 bases and J by 0 bases. Per the germline V gene, CDR1 is SEHNR and CDR2 is FQNEAQ (reference sequence). The CDR3 totals 16 residues. Here the CDR3 reads CASSPRGLADQETQYF. CDR3 sequence (DNA): TGTGCCAGTAGCCCTCGGGGCCTAGCGGACCAAGAGACCCAGTACTTC.

This chain joins TRBV20-1 and TRBJ2-5; no clear D gene. Germline assignment: CDR1 DFQATT and CDR2 SNEGSKA (reference sequence). CDR3 length: 12 amino acids. In DNA form, the CDR3 reads TGCATCACGGACCGATTGGCAGAGACCCAGTACTTC. This gives the protein CITDRLAETQYF.

This clone was recorded many times. The rearrangement uses TRBV5-4 and TRBJ2-7, with TRBD2 matching over 8 bases. V dropped 1 base and J dropped 7; count of bases not matched to a gene: 10. This CDR3 is built from 15 residues. Germline lookup yields CDR1 SGHNT and CDR2 YYREEE (reference sequence). The CDR3 region has the DNA TGTGCCAGCAGCTTGTCTTCCGGGAGGGCCCGTGAGCAGTACTTC. It codes for CASSLSSGRAREQYF.

In this sample, this clone turned up many times. The V call is TRBV19, the J call TRBJ2-7; weak D call: TRBD1 (5 bases). The V end lost 3 bases, the J end lost 0 bases, and 12 bases lay between the germline ends. CDR1 is LNHDA and CDR2 is SQIVND in the germline V gene (reference sequence). CDR3 length: 15 residues. The CDR3 DNA reads TGTGCCAGTAGTATCAAGGCAGGGCTCTCCTACGAGCAGTACTTC. Amino acids: CASSIKAGLSYEQYF.

In the case of this clone: This sample also contains other DNA sequences that code for the same CDR3. V is TRBV5-6 and J is TRBJ2-1; 8 bases align to TRBD2. Germline V gene lookup returns CDR1 SGHDT and CDR2 YYEEEE. V lost 4 bases to trimming and J lost 9 bases; unmatched junction nucleotides: 9. The CDR3 sequence is 14 residues long. For the CDR3, the DNA is TGTGCCAGCAGCACCATTTCGGCGGGAGGTGAGCAGTTCTTC. Encoded protein: CASSTISAGGEQFF.

At least ten counts were recorded for this clone. The rearrangement joins TRBV6-2 or TRBV6-3 to TRBJ1-5; 7 bases map to TRBD1. Germline V lookup: CDR1 MNHEY, CDR2 SVGEGT. The CDR3 totals 14 residues. The J segment lost 7 bases and the V segment lost 7 bases, leaving 10 bases of the junction unmatched. The CDR3, as DNA: TGTGCCAGCACCCTTCAGGGGGTCGGACAGCCCCAGCATTTT. Translation: CASTLQGVGQPQHF.

This clone was seen repeatedly, ten times or more. This chain connects TRBV9 to TRBJ2-2; TRBD1 aligns across 8 bases. The ends lost 4 bases at V and 7 bases at J; junction bases unmatched: 3. The CDR3 runs 13 residues. CDR1 is SGDLS and CDR2 is YYNGEE in the germline V gene. The CDR3 DNA follows: TGTGCCAGCAGCCTACAGGGGGACGGGGAGCTGTTTTTT. Its translation: CASSLQGDGELFF.

Comments on this clone: This sequence may be a read error, since a much larger clone differs from it by one base. The chain has TRBV29-1 and TRBJ2-7; 8 positions match TRBD2. The CDR3 length is 15 residues. The J segment lost 3 bases and the V segment lost 7 bases, leaving 14 bases of the junction unmatched. Germline CDR1 SQVTM, CDR2 ANQGSEA. CDR3 nucleotide sequence: TGCAGCGCGCGCGAACTCCTAGCGGGTGGCTACGAGCAGTACTTC. It specifies CSARELLAGGYEQYF.

This clone occurred many times. The chain uses TRBV20-1 and TRBJ2-4; 8 bases agree with TRBD1. The germline CDR1 and CDR2 sequences are DFQATT and SNEGSKA (reference sequence). The CDR3 is 14 residues long. The V gene end was trimmed by 3 bases and the J gene end by 2 bases; junction bases not matched to a gene: 3. In DNA form, the CDR3 reads TGCAGTGCTAGCAGGGGGCAAACCAAAAACATTCAGTACTTC. This sequence encodes CSASRGQTKNIQYF.

The table lists this clone with many counts. V usage is TRBV30 and J usage is TRBJ2-1; TRBD1 matches 8 bases. The V and J ends lost 3 bases and 5 bases, in that order; junction bases with no gene match: 9. The CDR3 length is 15 residues. Germline loops: CDR1 GTSNPN, CDR2 SVGIG (reference sequence). The CDR3 DNA follows: TGTGCCTGGAGCACTCCGGGACAGGAACACAATGAGCAGTTCTTC. It yields the protein CAWSTPGQEHNEQFF.

This clone has at least ten counts. The chain carries TRBV3-1 and TRBJ2-3, with 15 bases aligning to TRBD2. The CDR3 totals 19 residues. The V gene's germline CDR1 is LGHDT and CDR2 YNNKEL (reference sequence). V lost 1 base and J lost 3; bases outside the gene matches: 8. Written as DNA, the CDR3 is TGTGCCAGCAGCCAAGTTGGACTAGCGGGAGGGTGGGGGACAGATACGCAGTATTTT. Translation: CASSQVGLAGGWGTDTQYF.

This clone has a count of ten or more. The V call is TRBV30, the J call TRBJ1-2, with 7 bases that match TRBD1. V was pared by 5 bases and J by 9 bases, with 9 bases of the junction left unmatched. CDR1 and CDR2 from the germline V gene are GTSNPN and SVGIG (reference sequence). The CDR3 is made up of 12 amino acids. CDR3 sequence (DNA): TGTGCCTGGGCACAGGGGACTATGAGCTACACCTTC. Protein product: CAWAQGTMSYTF.

This clone came up many times. The rearrangement links TRBV29-1 to TRBJ1-1, with D perhaps TRBD1 (5 bases). V lost 3 bases and J lost 5, with 7 bases in between. The CDR3 runs 11 residues. The germline V gene encodes CDR1 SQVTM and CDR2 ANQGSEA. The CDR3 DNA reads as TGCAGCGTTGACAGGGAAACTGAAGCTTTCTTT. Its translation: CSVDRETEAFF.

This clone has a handful of counts. Because it lacks the conserved phenylalanine or tryptophan at the end, this CDR3 is likely a read error. The V gene is TRBV9, the J gene TRBJ1-2; D remains unclear. Trimming pared 1 base from V and 7 bases from J, leaving 11 bases between. The CDR3 is 13 amino acids. Per germline, CDR1 SGDLS and CDR2 YYNGEE. The CDR3 sequence: CASSVPGLSGYTL. The CDR3, as DNA: TGTGCCAGCAGCGTACCGGGCCTTTCTGGCTACACCTTA.

This clone has a count of ten or more. The rearrangement joins TRBV5-1 to TRBJ1-1; D gene uncertain. The CDR3 extends over 13 amino acids. Germline V CDR1 and CDR2: SGHRS, YFSETQ. The V and J ends lost 2 bases and 6 bases respectively, with 11 bases between them. The CDR3 loop is CASSLAMTAEAFF. For the CDR3, the DNA is TGCGCCAGCAGCTTAGCGATGACTGCTGAAGCTTTCTTT.

This clone was picked up a small number of times. Relative to the germline gene, one junction end is altered; a read error may explain this. The chain is built from TRBV6-2 or TRBV6-3 and TRBJ1-2; D ambiguous. The CDR3 has 12 residues. Germline V gene sequence: CDR1 MNHEY, CDR2 SVGEGT. For the CDR3, the DNA is TGTGTCAGCCGGGTCCCCATCTATGGCTACACCTTC. This encodes CVSRVPIYGYTF.

This clone was seen many times. The chain links TRBV7-2 to TRBJ1-4; no firm D call. This CDR3 spans 15 amino acids. Per the germline V gene, CDR1 is SGHTA and CDR2 is FQGNSA. The ends were cut back, 1 base at V and 6 bases at J, with 12 bases in the middle. The CDR3 coding sequence is TGTGCCAGCAGCTTAGAGGGCCGGACGTATGAAAAACTGTTTTTT. Residues: CASSLEGRTYEKLFF.

This clone is classed as medium-sized. The chain employs TRBV12-3 or TRBV12-4 and TRBJ1-2; possibly TRBD1 for D (6 bases). This CDR3 is 14 amino acids long. The V and J ends lost 5 bases and 2 bases respectively, with 12 bases between them. The CDR3 is CASSDGQTNYGYTF. CDR3 bases: TGTGCCAGCAGTGACGGACAGACAAACTATGGCTACACCTTC.

In its sample, this clone was seen many times. J is TRBJ1-1 and V is TRBV18, with D possibly being TRBD1 (6 bases). Per germline, CDR1 KGHSH and CDR2 LQKENI. The CDR3 extends over 14 amino acids. The germline V and J ends were trimmed by 3 bases and 4 bases, with 12 bases remaining between them. The CDR3 nucleotides are TGTGCCAGCTCACCTAGGGGAGGGGGCACTGAAGCTTTCTTT. Its protein is CASSPRGGGTEAFF.

This clone showed up many times. The chain joins TRBV14 to TRBJ2-7; D uncertain. The V and J ends lost 7 bases and 10 bases respectively, with 17 bases between them. Germline loops: CDR1 SGHDN, CDR2 FVKESK. The CDR3 has 12 residues. The CDR3 sequence: CASTGGSAIQYF. The CDR3 bases are TGTGCCAGCACGGGCGGTTCGGCAATTCAGTACTTC.

The chain has TRBV5-4 and TRBJ2-1, with D possibly TRBD2 on 6 matching bases. This CDR3 spans 16 amino acids. Germline V lookup: CDR1 SGHNT, CDR2 YYREEE (reference sequence). Between the trimmed V and J ends, which lost 3 bases and 0 bases, there was a span of 13 bases. DNA for the CDR3: TGTGCCAGCAGCTCAGCGGGCCTGAGCTCCTACAATGAGCAGTTCTTC. It encodes CASSSAGLSSYNEQFF.

This clone was picked up a small number of times. The chain uses TRBV6-1 and TRBJ1-1; TRBD1 aligns across 7 bases. This CDR3 has 14 amino acids. The germline V gene has CDR1 MNHNS and CDR2 SASEGT. The V segment lost 3 bases and the J segment 1 base; nucleotides outside the gene matches: 2. The CDR3 nucleotides read TGTGCCAGCAGTGAGGGGACAGAGAACACTGAAGCTTTCTTT. It is translated as CASSEGTENTEAFF.